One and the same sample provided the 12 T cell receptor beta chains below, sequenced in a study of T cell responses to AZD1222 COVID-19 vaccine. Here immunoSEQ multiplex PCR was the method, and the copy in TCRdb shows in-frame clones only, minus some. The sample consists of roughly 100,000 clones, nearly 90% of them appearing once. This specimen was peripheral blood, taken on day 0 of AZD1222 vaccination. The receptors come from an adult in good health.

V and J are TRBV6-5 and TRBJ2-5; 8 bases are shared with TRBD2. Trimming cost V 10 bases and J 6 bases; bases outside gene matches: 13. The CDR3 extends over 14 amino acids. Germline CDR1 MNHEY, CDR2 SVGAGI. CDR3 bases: TGTGCCACCTCGGGACTAGTGGCTCCCAAGACCCAGTACTTC. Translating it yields CATSGLVAPKTQYF.

The CDR3 sequence is CAWGGSGNEKLFF. CDR3 nucleotides: TGTGCCTGGGGGGGGTCGGGTAATGAAAAACTGTTTTTT. This sequence joins TRBV30 and TRBJ1-4, with a possible D match to TRBD1 (5 bases). Germline CDR1 reads GTSNPN; CDR2 reads SVGIG (reference sequence). The CDR3 runs to 13 residues. The V end lost 5 bases, the J end lost 4 bases, and 11 bases lay between the germline ends.

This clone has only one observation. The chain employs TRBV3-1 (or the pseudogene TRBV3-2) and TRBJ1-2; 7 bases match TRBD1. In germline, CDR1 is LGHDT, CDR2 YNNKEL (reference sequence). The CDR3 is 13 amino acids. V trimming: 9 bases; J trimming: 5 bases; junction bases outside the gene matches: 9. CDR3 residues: CASNQGGGYGYTF. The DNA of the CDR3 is TGTGCCAGTAACCAGGGGGGAGGGTATGGCTACACCTTC.

The CDR3 DNA reads as TGTGCCAGCAGCCCGAGAACCCTAGATGGCACCGGGGAGCTGTTTTTT. Translation: CASSPRTLDGTGELFF. The chain is built from TRBV4-2 and TRBJ2-2; no clear D gene. The V and J ends lost 4 bases and 4 bases respectively, with 16 bases between them. This CDR3 has 16 amino acids. Germline assignment: CDR1 LGHNA and CDR2 YNFKEQ.

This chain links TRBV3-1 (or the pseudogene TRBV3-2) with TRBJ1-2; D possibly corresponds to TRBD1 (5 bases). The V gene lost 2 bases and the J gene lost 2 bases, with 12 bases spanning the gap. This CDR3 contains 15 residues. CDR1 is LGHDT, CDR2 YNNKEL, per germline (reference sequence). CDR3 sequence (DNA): TGTGCCAGCAGCCAATCACCGGGGGGAAACTATGGCTACACCTTC. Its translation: CASSQSPGGNYGYTF.

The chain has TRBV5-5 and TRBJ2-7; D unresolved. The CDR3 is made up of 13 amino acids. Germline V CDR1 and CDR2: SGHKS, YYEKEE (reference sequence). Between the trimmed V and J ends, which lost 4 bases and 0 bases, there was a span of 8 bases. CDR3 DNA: TGTGCCAGCAGCAAGACACCCTCCTACGAGCAGTACTTC. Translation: CASSKTPSYEQYF.

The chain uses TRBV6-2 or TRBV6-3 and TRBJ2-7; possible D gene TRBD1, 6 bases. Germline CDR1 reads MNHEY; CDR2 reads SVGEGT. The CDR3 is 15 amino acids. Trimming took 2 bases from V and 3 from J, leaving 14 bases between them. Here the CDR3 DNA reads TGTGCCAGCAGTTACCCATCGGACAGAGACTACGAGCAGTACTTC. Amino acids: CASSYPSDRDYEQYF.

The CDR3 spells CAWQTKGAYEQYF. CDR3 nucleotides: TGTGCCTGGCAAACAAAGGGGGCCTACGAGCAGTACTTC. The rearrangement joins TRBV30 to TRBJ2-7, with D possibly being TRBD1 (6 bases). CDR3 length: 13 residues. CDR1 is GTSNPN and CDR2 is SVGIG in the germline V gene (reference sequence). Trimming cost V 5 bases and J 2 bases, with 13 bases left between them.

The CDR3 spells CASSQDLDTLSNQPQHF. CDR3 nucleotide sequence: TGCGCCAGCAGCCAAGATCTGGACACCTTAAGCAATCAGCCCCAGCATTTT. The V and J genes are TRBV4-3 and TRBJ1-5; tentative D call: TRBD1 (5 bases). V gave up 0 bases and J gave up 1 base, with 13 bases separating them. Germline V gene data show CDR1 as LGHNA and CDR2 as YSLEER. CDR3 size: 17 residues.

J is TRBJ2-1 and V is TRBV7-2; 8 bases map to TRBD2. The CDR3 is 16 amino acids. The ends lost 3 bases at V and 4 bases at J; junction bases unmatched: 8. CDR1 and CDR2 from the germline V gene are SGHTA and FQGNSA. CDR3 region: CASSLAGTRGYNEQFF. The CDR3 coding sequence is TGTGCCAGCAGCTTGGCCGGGACTAGGGGTTACAATGAGCAGTTCTTC. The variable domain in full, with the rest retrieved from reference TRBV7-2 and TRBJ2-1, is GAGVSQSPSNKVTEKGKDVELRCDPISGHTALYWYRQSLGQGLEFLIYFQGNSAPDKSGLPSDRFSAERTGGSVSTLTIQRTQQEDSAVYLCASSLAGTRGYNEQFFGPGTRLTVL.

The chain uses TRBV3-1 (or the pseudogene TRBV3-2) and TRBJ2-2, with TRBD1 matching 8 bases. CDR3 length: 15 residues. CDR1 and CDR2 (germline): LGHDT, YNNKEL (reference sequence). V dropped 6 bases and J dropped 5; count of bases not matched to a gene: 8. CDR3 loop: CASRSDRAATGELFF. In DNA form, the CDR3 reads TGTGCCAGCAGATCGGACAGGGCAGCGACCGGGGAGCTGTTTTTT.

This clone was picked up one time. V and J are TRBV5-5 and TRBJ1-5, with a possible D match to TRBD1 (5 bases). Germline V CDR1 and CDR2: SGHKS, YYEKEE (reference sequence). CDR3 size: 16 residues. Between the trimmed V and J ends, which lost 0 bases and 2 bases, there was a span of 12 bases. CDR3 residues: CASSLGVLGGNQPQHF. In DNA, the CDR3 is TGTGCCAGCAGCTTGGGTGTCTTGGGGGGCAATCAGCCCCAGCATTTT. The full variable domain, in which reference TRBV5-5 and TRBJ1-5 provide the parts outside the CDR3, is DAGVTQSPTHLIKTRGQQVTLRCSPISGHKSVSWYQQVLGQGPQFIFQYYEKEERGRGNFPDRFSARQFPNYSSELNVNALLLGDSALYLCASSLGVLGGNQPQHFGDGTRLSIL.